The sequence of this T cell receptor (beta chain) was determined in a study of breast tumors, draining lymph nodes, adjacent tissues. As regards this clonotype: Its antigen is unidentified.

Study-wide points: Tumor and nontumor repertoires were significantly more similar in luminal-like than in basal-like breast cancer. Tumor T cell lymph node origin was a supported hypothesis, not proven. Tumor TCR diversity was below lymph nodes but above nontumor tissue. Data fit most tumor T cells coming from lymph node, expanding in tumor.

TCRdb re-called the multiplex PCR reads with MiXCR, one entry per CDR3 protein. The top ten hold approximately 1.5% of the sample, which has about 230,000 distinct CDR3 sequences, about 30% seen once. Breast cancer patients provided tissue from their axillary draining lymph nodes. After removal of 2 bases from V and 4 bases from J, the junction contained 20 bases not matched to a gene. This CDR3 has 19 residues. CDR1 and CDR2 from the germline V gene are DFQATT and SNEGSKA (reference sequence). The chain recombines TRBV20-1 with TRBJ2-3; TRBD2 aligns across 8 bases. The clonotype comes from a female donor with breast cancer. Some clones in this sample may be carry-over from other donors' samples. Sequencing input: axillary lymph node tissue. The CDR3 protein is CSARSRGRPKLLRADTQYF. The CDR3, as DNA: TGCAGTGCTAGATCTCGCGGGAGGCCCAAGCTCCTACGAGCAGATACGCAGTATTTT.